A single sample gave rise to the 10 T cell receptor beta chains below, sequenced in a study of blood T cell repertoires in COVID-19. The table came from immunoSEQ multiplex PCR; TCRdb's copy has only in-frame clones and leaves some out. The sample comprises some 220,000 clones, approximately 85% of which are singletons, and more than 2% rests with the top ten. Sample: peripheral blood. The receptors derive from a woman between 65 and 79 years old with COVID-19, enrolled during active disease.

V and J are TRBV11-2 and TRBJ1-1, with 8 bases fitting TRBD1. The CDR3 has 17 amino acids. Germline CDR1 is SGHAT and CDR2 is FQNNGV. The trim removed 4 bases at V and 3 bases at J, leaving 13 bases unmatched. The CDR3 DNA follows: TGTGCCAGCAGCTCGCAAGCGAGACAGGGGCCGTACACTGAAGCTTTCTTT. As protein: CASSSQARQGPYTEAFF.

This chain connects TRBV5-1 to TRBJ1-2, with D possibly TRBD1 on 5 matching bases. CDR1 is SGHRS and CDR2 is YFSETQ in the germline V gene. CDR3 length: 15 amino acids. V was shortened by 0 bases and J by 2 bases, with 11 bases between the two germline ends. The CDR3 DNA reads as TGCGCCAGCAGCTTGGGCGGGGCCCCCAACTATGGCTACACCTTC. As protein: CASSLGGAPNYGYTF.

The chain links TRBV19 to TRBJ1-5; TRBD1 aligns across 8 bases. The CDR3 spans 14 residues. J lost 5 bases, V lost 5 bases, and 5 bases had no gene match. Germline CDR1 reads LNHDA; CDR2 reads SQIVND (reference sequence). CDR3 sequence: CASSFSGGYQPQHF. The CDR3 DNA reads as TGTGCCAGTAGTTTCTCAGGGGGCTATCAGCCCCAGCATTTT.

The chain links TRBV19 to TRBJ1-1; perhaps TRBD1 as D (5 bases). This CDR3 is built from 15 residues. Per the germline V gene, CDR1 is LNHDA and CDR2 is SQIVND (reference sequence). V was pared by 8 bases and J by 2 bases, with 18 bases between. This chain's CDR3 is CASLSQGGANTEAFF. Here the CDR3 DNA reads TGTGCCAGTCTTTCCCAGGGAGGGGCCAACACTGAAGCTTTCTTT.

The chain employs TRBV27 and TRBJ2-3; the match to TRBD2 covers 8 bases. The V segment lost 1 base and the J segment 2 bases; nucleotides outside the gene matches: 11. Germline CDR1 MNHEY, CDR2 SMNVEV (reference sequence). The CDR3 consists of 18 residues. CDR3 nucleotide sequence: TGTGCCAGCAGTTTATTTAGCGGGGCGGTTCTGGTCACAGATACGCAGTATTTT. It encodes CASSLFSGAVLVTDTQYF.

This clone showed up just once. This rearrangement joins TRBV9 to TRBJ2-1; TRBD2 matches at 10 bases. The CDR3 totals 15 residues. Per the germline V gene, CDR1 is SGDLS and CDR2 is YYNGEE. J was trimmed by 3 bases and V by 4 bases; bases with no gene match: 4. The CDR3 DNA sequence: TGTGCCAGCAGCCGGACTAGCGGTTACTACAATGAGCAGTTCTTC. As protein: CASSRTSGYYNEQFF.

The chain is built from TRBV2 and TRBJ1-5, with 10 bases that match TRBD1. CDR1 is SNHLY, CDR2 FYNNEI, per germline. The CDR3 has 16 residues. The trim removed 8 bases at V and 6 bases at J, leaving 13 bases unmatched. The CDR3 DNA is TGTGCCAGCGCCCTCAGAGGGGACAGGGGCACTCAGCCCCAGCATTTT. This sequence encodes CASALRGDRGTQPQHF.

The V gene is TRBV7-2, the J gene TRBJ2-7; TRBD2 matches at 15 bases. CDR1 SGHTA and CDR2 FQGNSA come from the germline V gene. The V segment lost 5 bases and the J segment 7 bases; nucleotides outside the gene matches: 6. The CDR3 totals 15 residues. CDR3 region: CASSPRTSGREEQYF. In DNA, the CDR3 is TGTGCCAGCAGCCCTAGGACTAGCGGGAGGGAAGAGCAGTACTTC. The whole variable domain, remainder taken from reference TRBV7-2 and TRBJ2-7, is GAGVSQSPSNKVTEKGKDVELRCDPISGHTALYWYRQSLGQGLEFLIYFQGNSAPDKSGLPSDRFSAERTGGSVSTLTIQRTQQEDSAVYLCASSPRTSGREEQYFGPGTRLTVT.

The chain joins TRBV7-3 to TRBJ2-3, with D unresolved. The CDR3 sequence is 13 residues long. The V end lost 4 bases, the J end lost 1 base, and 6 bases lay between the germline ends. Looked up from germline, CDR1 is SGHTA and CDR2 is FQGTGA. This CDR3 is CASSSSGTDTQYF. The CDR3 DNA sequence: TGTGCCAGCAGCTCTTCGGGCACAGATACGCAGTATTTT.

This sequence joins TRBV10-3 and TRBJ1-3; D gene ambiguous. V lost 3 bases and J 4 bases, leaving 16 bases between the germline ends. There are 16 residues in the CDR3. Germline-derived CDR1 and CDR2 are ENHRY and SYGVKD. The CDR3 spells CAISDHNAVSGNTIYF. In nucleotides, the CDR3 is TGTGCCATCAGTGACCACAACGCGGTATCCGGAAACACCATATATTTT.